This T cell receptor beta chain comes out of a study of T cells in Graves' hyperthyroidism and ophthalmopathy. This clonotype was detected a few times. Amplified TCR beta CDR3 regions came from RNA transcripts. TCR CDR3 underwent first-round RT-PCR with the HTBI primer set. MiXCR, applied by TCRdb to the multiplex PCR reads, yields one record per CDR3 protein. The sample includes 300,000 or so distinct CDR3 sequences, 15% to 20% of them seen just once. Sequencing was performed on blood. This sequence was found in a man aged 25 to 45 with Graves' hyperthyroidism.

This CDR3 reads CASSPGTGKISGNTIYF. CDR3 nucleotides: TGTGCCAGCAGCCCCGGGACAGGGAAGATTTCTGGAAACACCATATATTTT. The V call is TRBV11-3, the J call TRBJ1-3, with 9 bases aligning to TRBD1. The germline gives CDR1 SGHNT, CDR2 YENEEA. V lost 5 bases, J lost 1 base, and 9 bases stayed unmatched. CDR3 size: 17 residues.